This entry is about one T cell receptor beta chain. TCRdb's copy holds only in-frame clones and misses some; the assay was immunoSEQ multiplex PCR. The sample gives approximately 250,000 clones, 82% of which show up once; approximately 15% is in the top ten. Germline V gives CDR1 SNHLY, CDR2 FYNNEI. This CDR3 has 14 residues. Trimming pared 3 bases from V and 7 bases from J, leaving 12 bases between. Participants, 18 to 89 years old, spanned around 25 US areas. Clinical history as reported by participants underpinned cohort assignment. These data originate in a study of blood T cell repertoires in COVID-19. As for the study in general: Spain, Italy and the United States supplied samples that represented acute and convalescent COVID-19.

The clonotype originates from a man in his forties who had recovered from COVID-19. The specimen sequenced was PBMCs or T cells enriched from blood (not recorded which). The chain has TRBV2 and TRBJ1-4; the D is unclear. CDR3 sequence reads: CASSDSGVREKLFF. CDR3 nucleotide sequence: TGTGCCAGCAGTGACTCGGGAGTACGTGAAAAACTGTTTTTT.